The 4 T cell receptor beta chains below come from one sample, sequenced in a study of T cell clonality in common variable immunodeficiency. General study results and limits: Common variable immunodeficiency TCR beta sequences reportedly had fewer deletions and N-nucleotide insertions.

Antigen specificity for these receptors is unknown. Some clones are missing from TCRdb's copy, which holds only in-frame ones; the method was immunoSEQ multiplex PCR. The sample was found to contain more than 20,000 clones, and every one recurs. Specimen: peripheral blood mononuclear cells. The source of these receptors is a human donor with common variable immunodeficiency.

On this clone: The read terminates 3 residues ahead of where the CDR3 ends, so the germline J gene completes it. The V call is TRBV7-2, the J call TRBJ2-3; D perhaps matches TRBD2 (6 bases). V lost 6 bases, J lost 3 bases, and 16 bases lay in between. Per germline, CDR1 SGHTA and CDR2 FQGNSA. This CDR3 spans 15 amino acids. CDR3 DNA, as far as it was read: TGTGCCAGCAGATGGGGGACTGCGAAAACAGATACG. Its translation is CASRWGTAKTDT. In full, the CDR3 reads CASRWGTAKTDTQYF. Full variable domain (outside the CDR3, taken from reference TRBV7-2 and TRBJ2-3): GAGVSQSPSNKVTEKGKDVELRCDPISGHTALYWYRQSLGQGLEFLIYFQGNSAPDKSGLPSDRFSAERTGGSVSTLTIQRTQQEDSAVYLCASRWGTAKTDTQYFGPGTRLTVL.

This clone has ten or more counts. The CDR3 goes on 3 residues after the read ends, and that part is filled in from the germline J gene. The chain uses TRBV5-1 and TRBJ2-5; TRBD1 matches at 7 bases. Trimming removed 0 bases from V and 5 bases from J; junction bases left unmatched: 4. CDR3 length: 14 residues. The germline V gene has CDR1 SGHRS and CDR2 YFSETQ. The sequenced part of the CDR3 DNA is TGCGCCAGCAGCTTGGGAGGGGGCGTCGAGACC. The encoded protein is CASSLGGGVET. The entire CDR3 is CASSLGGGVETQYF.

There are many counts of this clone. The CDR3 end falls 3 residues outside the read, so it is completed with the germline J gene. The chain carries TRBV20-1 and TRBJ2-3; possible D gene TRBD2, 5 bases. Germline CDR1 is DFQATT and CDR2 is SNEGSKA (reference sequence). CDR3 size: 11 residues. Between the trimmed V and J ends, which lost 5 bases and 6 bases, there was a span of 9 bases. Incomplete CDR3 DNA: TGCAGTGCTGAAAGCGGTGATACG. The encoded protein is CSAESGDT. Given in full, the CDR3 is CSAESGDTQYF.

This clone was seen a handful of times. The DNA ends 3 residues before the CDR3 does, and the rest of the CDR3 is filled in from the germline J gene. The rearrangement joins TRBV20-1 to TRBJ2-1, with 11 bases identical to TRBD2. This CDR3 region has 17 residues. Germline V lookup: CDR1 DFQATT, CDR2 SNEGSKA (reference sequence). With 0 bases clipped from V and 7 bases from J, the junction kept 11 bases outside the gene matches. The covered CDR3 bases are TGCAGTGCTAGAGATCAGGGGACTAGCGGCGTGAGGAATGAG. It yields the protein CSARDQGTSGVRNE. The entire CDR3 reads CSARDQGTSGVRNEQFF.